What follows are 22 T cell receptor beta chains derived from one specimen sequenced in a study of CXCR3-negative and CXCR3-positive naive CD8 T cells. The TRB libraries of cDNA were built by UMI-labeled 5' RACE. TCRdb reprocessed the 5' RACE reads, keeping one entry per CDR3 protein, no DNA. In total, the table holds about 62,000 distinct CDR3 sequences. The material sequenced was naive CXCR3- CD8+ T cells from blood. Specified subset: CD45RO-CCR7+CD27+CD95- naive CD8+ T cells lacking CXCR3 (TNR3-). These receptors were collected from a human donor in good health. Some clones in this sample may be carry-over from other donors' samples.

The chain couples TRBV12-3 or TRBV12-4 to TRBJ2-5; TCRdb names TRBD1, which stays unverified in the absence of DNA. The CDR3 has 15 amino acids. The CDR3 sequence is CASSLGQPSQETQYF.

The chain has TRBV9 and TRBJ2-7; TCRdb returns TRBD1, unconfirmable since there is no DNA. Germline V gives CDR1 SGDLS, CDR2 YYNGEE. The CDR3 has 14 amino acids. The CDR3 protein is CASSPSGTDYEQYF. Looking up the rest from reference TRBV9 and TRBJ2-7 gives the full variable domain: DSGVTQTPKHLITATGQRVTLRCSPRSGDLSVYWYQQSLDQGLQFLIQYYNGEERAKGNILERFSAQQFPDLHSELNLSSLELGDSALYFCASSPSGTDYEQYFGPGTRLTVT.

The chain combines TRBV4-3 with TRBJ2-7; TCRdb designates TRBD1, a call that cannot be tested without DNA. This CDR3 has 15 amino acids. Germline V CDR1 and CDR2: LGHNA, YSLEER. CDR3 sequence reads: CASSQVWQGAYEQYF.

The CDR3 protein is CSARDRDGGQGNYGYTF. The rearrangement links TRBV20-1 to TRBJ1-2; TCRdb lists TRBD1, though no DNA is available to test this call. CDR1 is DFQATT and CDR2 is SNEGSKA in the germline V gene (reference sequence). The CDR3 totals 17 residues.

The chain couples TRBV5-1 to TRBJ2-7; TCRdb returns TRBD1, unconfirmable since there is no DNA. Germline V gene data show CDR1 as SGHRS and CDR2 as YFSETQ. The CDR3 runs to 16 residues. Here the CDR3 reads CASSGVGPRGTTEQYF.

The chain uses TRBV7-9 and TRBJ2-7; the D call from TCRdb, TRBD2, cannot be confirmed without DNA. Germline lookup yields CDR1 SEHNR and CDR2 FQNEAQ (reference sequence). This CDR3 has 13 residues. This CDR3 reads CASSPPEFYEQYF.

The chain recombines TRBV15 with TRBJ1-1. This CDR3 contains 15 residues. CDR1 and CDR2 (germline): LNHNV, YYDKDF (reference sequence). CDR3 protein: CATSRDFGLNTEAFF.

The CDR3 region is CSTRWDVDEAFF. J is TRBJ1-1 and V is TRBV29-1; the D call from TCRdb, TRBD1, cannot be confirmed without DNA. The CDR3 extends over 12 amino acids. Looked up from germline, CDR1 is SQVTM and CDR2 is ANQGSEA.

The chain couples TRBV7-3 to TRBJ1-1; TCRdb's D call of TRBD1 is untestable without DNA. The CDR3 length is 20 residues. Germline V lookup: CDR1 SGHTA, CDR2 FQGTGA. The chain's CDR3 is CASSPDTENRPLLMNTEAFF.

This chain connects TRBV21-1 to TRBJ2-1. TRBV21-1 is a pseudogene locus. This CDR3 contains 17 residues. Here the CDR3 reads CASSKGRDRGTYNEQFF.

V gene TRBV7-8 combines with J gene TRBJ2-7; TCRdb's D call of TRBD2 is untestable without DNA. Germline values: CDR1 SGHVS, CDR2 FQNEAQ. The CDR3 is made up of 19 amino acids. CDR3 protein: CASSLEGEGWGPSSYEQYF. Supplemented by reference TRBV7-8 and TRBJ2-7, the full variable domain reads GAGVSQSPRYKVAKRGQDVALRCDPISGHVSLFWYQQALGQGPEFLTYFQNEAQLDKSGLPSDRFFAERPEGSVSTLKIQRTQQEDSAVYLCASSLEGEGWGPSSYEQYFGPGTRLTVT.

This CDR3 reads CASSYPEAVLPQHF. The chain links TRBV28 to TRBJ1-5. This CDR3 has 14 residues. Germline CDR1 and CDR2: MDHEN and SYDVKM.

Judged by frequency, this clonotype is medium-sized. J is TRBJ1-4 and V is TRBV10-2. The CDR3 length is 14 residues. In germline, CDR1 is WSHSY, CDR2 SAAADI. CDR3 in amino acids: CASSAGVPNEKLFF.

This CDR3 is CASSLATAGEGQPQHF. The genes are TRBV7-9 and TRBJ1-5; the D call from TCRdb, TRBD1, cannot be confirmed without DNA. Germline V lookup: CDR1 SEHNR, CDR2 FQNEAQ (reference sequence). The CDR3 runs to 16 residues.

This chain connects TRBV29-1 to TRBJ2-7; TCRdb picks TRBD2, but there is no DNA to check that call. Germline-derived CDR1 and CDR2 are SQVTM and ANQGSEA. This CDR3 contains 13 residues. The CDR3 protein is CSVTTERPYEQYF.

The genes are TRBV15 and TRBJ1-1; TCRdb picks TRBD1, but there is no DNA to check that call. CDR1 is LNHNV and CDR2 is YYDKDF in the germline V gene (reference sequence). The CDR3 is 14 residues long. The CDR3 loop is CATRLRQGVTEAFF. Full variable domain (outside the CDR3, taken from reference TRBV15 and TRBJ1-1): DAMVIQNPRYQVTQFGKPVTLSCSQTLNHNVMYWYQQKSSQAPKLLFHYYDKDFNNEADTPDNFQSRRPNTSFCFLDIRSPGLGDTAMYLCATRLRQGVTEAFFGQGTRLTVV.

V gene TRBV29-1 combines with J gene TRBJ1-1. The germline gives CDR1 SQVTM, CDR2 ANQGSEA. The CDR3 covers 12 residues. The CDR3 protein is CSAQPRNTEAFF.

This chain's CDR3 is CASSPGWDTEAFF. This chain uses TRBV27 with TRBJ1-1; TCRdb reports TRBD1, a call that lacks DNA to check it against. Germline V lookup: CDR1 MNHEY, CDR2 SMNVEV (reference sequence). The CDR3 totals 13 residues.

CDR3 sequence reads: CASSLVSGGRTDTQYF. The chain recombines TRBV7-8 with TRBJ2-3; TCRdb names TRBD2, which stays unverified in the absence of DNA. Germline V lookup: CDR1 SGHVS, CDR2 FQNEAQ. This CDR3 region has 16 residues.

CDR3 amino acids: CASRPERLDTDTQYF. V and J are TRBV7-6 and TRBJ2-3. Germline CDR1 reads SGHVS; CDR2 reads FNYEAQ. CDR3 size: 15 residues.

V is TRBV29-1 and J is TRBJ2-2; TCRdb designates TRBD1, a call that cannot be tested without DNA. CDR3 length: 15 residues. Germline V gives CDR1 SQVTM, CDR2 ANQGSEA. CDR3 in amino acids: CSVENGGRNTGELFF.

The rearrangement links TRBV5-1 to TRBJ2-7; TCRdb picks TRBD1, but there is no DNA to check that call. The CDR3 spans 15 residues. Germline CDR1 is SGHRS and CDR2 is YFSETQ. The CDR3 region is CASSEGQGWFGEQYF.